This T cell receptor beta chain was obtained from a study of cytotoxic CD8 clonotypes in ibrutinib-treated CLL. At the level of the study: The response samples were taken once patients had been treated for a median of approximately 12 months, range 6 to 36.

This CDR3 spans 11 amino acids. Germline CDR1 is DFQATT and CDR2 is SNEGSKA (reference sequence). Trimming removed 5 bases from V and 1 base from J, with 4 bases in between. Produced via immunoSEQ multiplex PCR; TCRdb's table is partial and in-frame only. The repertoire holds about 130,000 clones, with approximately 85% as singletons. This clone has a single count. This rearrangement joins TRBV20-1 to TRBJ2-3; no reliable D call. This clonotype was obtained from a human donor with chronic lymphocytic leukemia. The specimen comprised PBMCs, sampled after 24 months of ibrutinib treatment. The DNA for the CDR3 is TGCAGTGCTGAGGGCACAGATACGCAGTATTTT. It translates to CSAEGTDTQYF.